Reported below is one T cell receptor beta chain. Its antigen is currently unknown. This sample stems from a study of vaccination and CD4 T cells after COVID-19. About the research overall: Post-COVID specimens were obtained a median about 97 days after diagnosis (range 35 to 161). Broader study findings: A median about 83% of convalescent patients' SARS-CoV-2-reactive clones emerged only after vaccination.

Oncomine TCR Beta short-read sequencing was applied to DNA from cultured CD4+ T cells. The genomic DNA was obtained from cultured CD4+ T cells by extraction with the QIAamp micro DNA kit. TCRdb reprocessed the PCR reads with MiXCR, giving one entry per CDR3 protein. The sample yields about 23,000 distinct CDR3 sequences, roughly 62% seen once. There are 12 residues in the CDR3. In germline, CDR1 is DFQATT, CDR2 SNEGSKA (reference sequence). V was trimmed by 5 bases and J by 3 bases, leaving 8 bases between them. As for treatment: approximately nine-day PBMC culture with coronavirus spike peptide pools or control peptides (ViraFEST assay).

This sequence originates from a human donor who received a COVID-19 vaccine. The chain recombines TRBV20-1 with TRBJ2-1; D possibly corresponds to TRBD2 (5 bases). Sequenced here: CD4+ T cells from blood, cultured in vitro, sampled after SARS-CoV-2 vaccination. The CDR3 DNA reads as TGCAGTGCTCACCGGGACTACAATGAGCAGTTCTTC. Translating it yields CSAHRDYNEQFF.